This paragraph covers one T cell receptor (beta chain) sequence. The sample comes from a study of blood T cell repertoires in COVID-19. Turning to the study itself: The study drew acute and convalescent COVID-19 samples from the United States, Italy and Spain. From T cells, B-cell-depleted T cells, or PBMCs came the material, which was cDNA or gDNA.

Method: immunoSEQ multiplex PCR; TCRdb's copy keeps in-frame clones and lacks some. The data contain about 130,000 clones, just under 85% of them seen just once; the ten biggest clones take up roughly 13%. Germline assignment: CDR1 SGHDN and CDR2 FVKESK. This CDR3 has 17 residues. The V and J ends lost 2 bases and 0 bases respectively, with 11 bases between them. This sequence joins TRBV14 and TRBJ1-6; D may be TRBD1 (5 bases). Sequenced input: peripheral blood. This TCR was recovered from a human donor in a cohort sampled during active COVID-19. CDR3 residues: CASSQLGQSSYNSPLHF. The CDR3 DNA is TGTGCCAGCAGCCAACTGGGGCAGAGCTCCTATAATTCACCCCTCCACTTT.